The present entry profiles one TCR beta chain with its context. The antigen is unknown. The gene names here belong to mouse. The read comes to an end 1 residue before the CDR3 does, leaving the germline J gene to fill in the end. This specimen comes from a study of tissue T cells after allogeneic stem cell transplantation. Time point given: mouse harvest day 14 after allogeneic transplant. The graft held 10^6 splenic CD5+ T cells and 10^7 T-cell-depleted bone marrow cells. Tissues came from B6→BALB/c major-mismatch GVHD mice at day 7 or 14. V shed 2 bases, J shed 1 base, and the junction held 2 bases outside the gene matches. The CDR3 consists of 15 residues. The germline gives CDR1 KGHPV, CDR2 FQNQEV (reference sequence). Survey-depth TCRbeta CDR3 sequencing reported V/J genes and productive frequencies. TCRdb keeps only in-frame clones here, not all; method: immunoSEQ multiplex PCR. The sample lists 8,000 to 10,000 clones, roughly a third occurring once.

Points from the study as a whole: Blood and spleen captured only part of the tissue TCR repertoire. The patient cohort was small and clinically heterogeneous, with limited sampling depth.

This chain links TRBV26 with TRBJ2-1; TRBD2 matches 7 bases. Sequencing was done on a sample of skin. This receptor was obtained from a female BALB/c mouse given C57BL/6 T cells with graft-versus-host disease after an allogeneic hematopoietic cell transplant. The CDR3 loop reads CASSLAWGNYAEQFF. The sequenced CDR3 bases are TGTGCCAGCAGTCTGGCCTGGGGGAACTATGCTGAGCAGTTC.